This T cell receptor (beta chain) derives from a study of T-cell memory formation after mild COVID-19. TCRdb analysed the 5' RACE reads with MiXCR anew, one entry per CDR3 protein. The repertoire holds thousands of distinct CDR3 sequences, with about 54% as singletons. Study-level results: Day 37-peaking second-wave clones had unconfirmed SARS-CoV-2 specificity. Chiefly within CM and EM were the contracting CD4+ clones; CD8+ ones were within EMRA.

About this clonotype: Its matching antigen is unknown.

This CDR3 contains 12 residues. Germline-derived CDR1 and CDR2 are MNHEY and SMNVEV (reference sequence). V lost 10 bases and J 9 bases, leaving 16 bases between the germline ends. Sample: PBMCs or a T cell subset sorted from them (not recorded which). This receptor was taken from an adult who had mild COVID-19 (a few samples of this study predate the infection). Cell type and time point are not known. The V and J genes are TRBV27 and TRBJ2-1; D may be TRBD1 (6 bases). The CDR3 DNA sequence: TGTGCCACCGGGACACCCTTAGGTGAGCAGTTCTTC. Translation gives CATGTPLGEQFF.